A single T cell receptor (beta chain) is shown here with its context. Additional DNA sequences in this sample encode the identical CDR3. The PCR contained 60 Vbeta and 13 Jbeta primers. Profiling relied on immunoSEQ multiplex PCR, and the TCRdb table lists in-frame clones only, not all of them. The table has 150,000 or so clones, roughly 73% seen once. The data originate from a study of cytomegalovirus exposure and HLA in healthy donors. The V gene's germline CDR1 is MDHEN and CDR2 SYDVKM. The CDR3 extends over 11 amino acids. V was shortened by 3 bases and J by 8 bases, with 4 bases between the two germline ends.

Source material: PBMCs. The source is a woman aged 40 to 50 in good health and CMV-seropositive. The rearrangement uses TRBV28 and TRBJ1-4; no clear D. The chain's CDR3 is CASSLREKLFF. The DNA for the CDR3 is TGTGCCAGCAGTTTGAGAGAAAAACTGTTTTTT.